Listed below are T cell receptor beta chains from one sample, sequenced in a study of identical twins. TCRdb reprocessed the 5' RACE reads via MiXCR and lists one record per CDR3 protein. The table lists hundreds of thousands of distinct CDR3 sequences, approximately 6% of them singletons. Sequenced: naive T cells sorted from blood. The receptors were sampled from a man aged 18 to 29 in good health. The CDR3 runs from the conserved cysteine through the conserved F or W. Fields, in order: V gene, D gene, clone size, J gene, CDR3 DNA, CDR3 protein. A D gene is named only where the DNA matches it firmly. The size field is filled for only some rows; it gives once, few, many or a size class.

v_gene: TRBV5-1
d_gene: TRBD1
abundance: many
j_gene: TRBJ2-1
CDR3nt: TGCGCCAGCAGCTTGGCCGGGACAGGGTTCCATGAGCAGTTCTTC
CDR3aa: CASSLAGTGFHEQFF

v_gene: TRBV12-3/TRBV12-4
d_gene: NA
abundance: NA
j_gene: TRBJ2-1
CDR3nt: TGTGCCAGTCAGTTCCCTGACAACCGGATTGGGTGGTACTACAATGAGCAGTTCTTC
CDR3aa: CASQFPDNRIGWYYNEQFF

v_gene: TRBV9
d_gene: NA
abundance: NA
j_gene: TRBJ2-3
CDR3nt: TGTGCCAGCAGCTATGCACTCCGTCGGGGCACAGATACGCAGTATTTT
CDR3aa: CASSYALRRGTDTQYF

v_gene: TRBV6-2/TRBV6-3
d_gene: NA
abundance: few
j_gene: TRBJ2-5
CDR3nt: TGTGCCAGCAGACTAGCCGAGCGGACCCAGTACTTC
CDR3aa: CASRLAERTQYF

v_gene: TRBV12-3/TRBV12-4
d_gene: NA
abundance: many
j_gene: TRBJ1-4
CDR3nt: TGTGCCAGCAGTTTACTGTCAGGCGGTAATGAAAAACTGTTTTTT
CDR3aa: CASSLLSGGNEKLFF

v_gene: TRBV20-1
d_gene: NA
abundance: many
j_gene: TRBJ2-6
CDR3nt: TGCAGTGCTAGGGGACTTGGGACAGATCCGTCTCGGGCCAACGTCCTGACTTTC
CDR3aa: CSARGLGTDPSRANVLTF

v_gene: TRBV6-5
d_gene: NA
abundance: few
j_gene: TRBJ2-5
CDR3nt: TGTGCCAGCAGTTCCCCTCTGCGGGAACGGGAGACCCAGTACTTC
CDR3aa: CASSSPLRERETQYF

v_gene: TRBV7-8
d_gene: TRBD1
abundance: NA
j_gene: TRBJ1-1
CDR3nt: TGTGCCAGCAGCTTAGAGCGGGCCAGGGGGCCTGAAGCTTTCTTT
CDR3aa: CASSLERARGPEAFF

v_gene: TRBV3-1
d_gene: NA
abundance: NA
j_gene: TRBJ2-1
CDR3nt: TGTGCCAGCAGCCCCAGTGGTGCTGGGAAGTTCTTC
CDR3aa: CASSPSGAGKFF

v_gene: TRBV7-9
d_gene: NA
abundance: NA
j_gene: TRBJ2-7
CDR3nt: TGTGCCAGCACCTCGACGGGACGAGGGTCCTACGAGCAGTACTTC
CDR3aa: CASTSTGRGSYEQYF

v_gene: TRBV24-1
d_gene: TRBD1
abundance: many
j_gene: TRBJ2-3
CDR3nt: TGTGCCACCAGTGACCCTGACAGGGCGAGAGATACGCAGTATTTT
CDR3aa: CATSDPDRARDTQYF

v_gene: TRBV12-3/TRBV12-4
d_gene: NA
abundance: many
j_gene: TRBJ1-3
CDR3nt: TGTGCCAGCAGGGCGGGAGGGGGCTCTGGAAACACCATATATTTT
CDR3aa: CASRAGGGSGNTIYF

v_gene: TRBV5-6
d_gene: TRBD1
abundance: few
j_gene: TRBJ1-6
CDR3nt: TGTGCCAGCAGCCCTAATGGACAGGCCGCGACTTATAATTCACCCCTCCACTTT
CDR3aa: CASSPNGQAATYNSPLHF

v_gene: TRBV27
d_gene: TRBD2
abundance: NA
j_gene: TRBJ2-1
CDR3nt: TGTGCCAGCAGTTTAGCGGGAGGGCCTCCGAGGTCCAATGAGCAGTTCTTC
CDR3aa: CASSLAGGPPRSNEQFF

v_gene: TRBV12-3/TRBV12-4
d_gene: NA
abundance: many
j_gene: TRBJ2-2
CDR3nt: TGTGCCAGCAGTCCGAGGGAACTAGGTTTAGGCGCGAACACCGGGGAGCTGTTTTTT
CDR3aa: CASSPRELGLGANTGELFF

v_gene: TRBV5-1
d_gene: NA
abundance: many
j_gene: TRBJ2-3
CDR3nt: TGCGCCAGCAGCCCCCGAGGGGGAGCGGATACGCAGTATTTT
CDR3aa: CASSPRGGADTQYF

v_gene: TRBV5-1
d_gene: TRBD2
abundance: NA
j_gene: TRBJ2-7
CDR3nt: TGCGCCAGCAGCCTTAGCGGGAGCAGATACGAGCAGTACTTC
CDR3aa: CASSLSGSRYEQYF

v_gene: TRBV7-9
d_gene: NA
abundance: once
j_gene: TRBJ2-1
CDR3nt: TGTGCCAGCAAAGGGGTACGATACAATGAGCAGTTCTTC
CDR3aa: CASKGVRYNEQFF